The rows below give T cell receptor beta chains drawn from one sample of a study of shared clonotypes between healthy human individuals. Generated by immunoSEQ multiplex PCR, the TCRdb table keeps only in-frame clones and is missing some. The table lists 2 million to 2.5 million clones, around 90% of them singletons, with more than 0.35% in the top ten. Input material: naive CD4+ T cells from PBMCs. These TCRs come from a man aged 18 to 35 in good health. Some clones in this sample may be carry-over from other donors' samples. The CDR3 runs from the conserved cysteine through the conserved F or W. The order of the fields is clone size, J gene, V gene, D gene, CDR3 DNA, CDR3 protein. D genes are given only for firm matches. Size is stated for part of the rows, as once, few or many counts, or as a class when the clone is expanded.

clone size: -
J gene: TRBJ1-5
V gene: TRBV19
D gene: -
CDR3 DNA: TGTGCCAGTAGTATTAAGAGGCGGGCTGTCGATCAGCCCCAGCATTTT
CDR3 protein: CASSIKRRAVDQPQHF

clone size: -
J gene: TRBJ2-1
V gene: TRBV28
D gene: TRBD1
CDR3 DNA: TGTGCCAGCAGTACTGGACAGGGGTCCTACAATGAGCAGTTCTTC
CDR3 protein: CASSTGQGSYNEQFF

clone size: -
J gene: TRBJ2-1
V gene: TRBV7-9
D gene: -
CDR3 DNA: TGTGCCAGCGGGAGCTATGTCTTAAATGAGCAGTTCTTC
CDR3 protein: CASGSYVLNEQFF

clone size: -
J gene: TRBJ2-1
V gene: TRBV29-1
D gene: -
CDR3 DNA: TGCAGCGTTGAAGAGGGGGGCGGCTACAATGAGCAGTTCTTC
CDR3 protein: CSVEEGGGYNEQFF

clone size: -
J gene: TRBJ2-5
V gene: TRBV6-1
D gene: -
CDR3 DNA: TGTGCCAGCACACAACAAGAGACCCAGTACTTC
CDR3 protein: CASTQQETQYF

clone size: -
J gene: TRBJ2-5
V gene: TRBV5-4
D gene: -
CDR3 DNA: TGTGCCAGCAGCTTGGCAGGGATCGAGACCCAGTACTTC
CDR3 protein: CASSLAGIETQYF

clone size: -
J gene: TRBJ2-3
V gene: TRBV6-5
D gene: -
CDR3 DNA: TGTGCCAGCGGCGGATCTCGCACAGATACGCAGTATTTT
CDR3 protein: CASGGSRTDTQYF

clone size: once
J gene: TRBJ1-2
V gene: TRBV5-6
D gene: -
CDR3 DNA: TGTGCCAGCAGCTTGGAGGGGGGGAGCTACACCTTC
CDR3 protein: CASSLEGGSYTF

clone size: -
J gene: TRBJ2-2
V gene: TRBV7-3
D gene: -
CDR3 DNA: TGTGCCAGCAGCTTAGTACAGGGTGGAACCGGGGAGCTGTTTTTT
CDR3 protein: CASSLVQGGTGELFF

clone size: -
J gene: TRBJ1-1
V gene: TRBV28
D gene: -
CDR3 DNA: TGTGCCAGCAGTTTTCACAGTTTGAACACTGAAGCTTTCTTT
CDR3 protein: CASSFHSLNTEAFF

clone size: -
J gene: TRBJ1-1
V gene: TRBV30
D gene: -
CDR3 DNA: TGTGCCTGGAGATTAGTTCGGGGGACTGAAGCTTTCTTT
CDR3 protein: CAWRLVRGTEAFF

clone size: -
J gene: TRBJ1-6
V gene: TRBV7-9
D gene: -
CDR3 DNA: TGTGCCAGCAGCTTAGTGGGGGATAATTCACCCCTCCACTTT
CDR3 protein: CASSLVGDNSPLHF

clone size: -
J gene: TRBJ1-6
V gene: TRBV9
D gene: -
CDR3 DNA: TGTGCCAGCAGCGTATTCGAGTTAGGAACTTCACCCCTCCACTTT
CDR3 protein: CASSVFELGTSPLHF

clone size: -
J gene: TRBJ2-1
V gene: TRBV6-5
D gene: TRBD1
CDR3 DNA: TGTGCCAGCAGTTACACCGGGACAGGGAAAGATGAGCAGTTCTTC
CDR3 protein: CASSYTGTGKDEQFF

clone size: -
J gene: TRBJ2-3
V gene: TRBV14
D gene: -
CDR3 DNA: TGTGCCAGCAGCCAAGCCGTAGGGGTCCGGGGGGATACGCAGTATTTT
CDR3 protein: CASSQAVGVRGDTQYF

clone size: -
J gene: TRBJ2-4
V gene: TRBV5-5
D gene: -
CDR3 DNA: TGTGCCAGCAGCGCAGGGTTAGCCAAAAACATTCAGTACTTC
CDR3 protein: CASSAGLAKNIQYF

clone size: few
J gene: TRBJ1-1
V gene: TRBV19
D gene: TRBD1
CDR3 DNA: TGTGCCAGTAGTTCCCGGGACAGGGGGCTCAACACTGAAGCTTTCTTT
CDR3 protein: CASSSRDRGLNTEAFF

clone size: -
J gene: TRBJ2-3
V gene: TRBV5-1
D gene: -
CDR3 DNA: TGCGCCAGCAGCTCTCACCTTAGCACAGATACGCAGTATTTT
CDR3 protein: CASSSHLSTDTQYF

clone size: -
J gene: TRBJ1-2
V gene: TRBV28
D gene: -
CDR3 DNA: TGTGCCAGCACCCCGCCCTTGACAGGTTATGGCTACACCTTC
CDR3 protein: CASTPPLTGYGYTF

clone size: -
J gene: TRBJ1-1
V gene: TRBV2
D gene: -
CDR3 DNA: TGTGCCAGCAGTGGGGAGGGAGGCACTGAAGCTTTCTTT
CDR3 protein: CASSGEGGTEAFF

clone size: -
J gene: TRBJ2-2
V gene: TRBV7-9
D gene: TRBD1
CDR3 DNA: TGTGCCAGCAGCTACGGACAGGGGGACACCGGGGAGCTGTTTTTT
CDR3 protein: CASSYGQGDTGELFF

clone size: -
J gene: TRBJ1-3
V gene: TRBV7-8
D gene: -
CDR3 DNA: TGTGCCAGCAGCGAATACAGCGGCTCTGGAAACACCATATATTTT
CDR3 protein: CASSEYSGSGNTIYF

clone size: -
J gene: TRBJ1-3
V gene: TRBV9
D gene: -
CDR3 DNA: TGTGCCAGCAGCCCGAGTGGGGGGGTTGGAAACACCATATATTTT
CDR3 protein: CASSPSGGVGNTIYF

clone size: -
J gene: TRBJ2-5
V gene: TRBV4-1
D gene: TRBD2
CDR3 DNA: TGCGCCAGCAGCCAAGGGGGGACTAGCGGGAAGGAGACCCAGTACTTC
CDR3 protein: CASSQGGTSGKETQYF

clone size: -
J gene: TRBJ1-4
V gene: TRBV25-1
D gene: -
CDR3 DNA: TGTGCCAGTCTTGGGGAGGCTTTCGTTGAAAAACTGTTTTTT
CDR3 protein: CASLGEAFVEKLFF

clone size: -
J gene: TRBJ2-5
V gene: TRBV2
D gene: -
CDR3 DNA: TGTGCCAGCAGTGGTTTTAACCAAGAGACCCAGTACTTC
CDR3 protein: CASSGFNQETQYF

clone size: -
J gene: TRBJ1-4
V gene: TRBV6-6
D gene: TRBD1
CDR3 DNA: TGTGCCAGCAGTTACTCCGGGACAGGGTGGGAAAAACTGTTTTTT
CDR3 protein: CASSYSGTGWEKLFF

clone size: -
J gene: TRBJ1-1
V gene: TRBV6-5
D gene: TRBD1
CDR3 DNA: TGTGCCAGCAGTTACTCGAGACAGGGGAACACTGAAGCTTTCTTT
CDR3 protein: CASSYSRQGNTEAFF